Described below is a single TCR beta chain sequence and its context. Its antigen remains unknown. TCRdb passed the 5' RACE reads through MiXCR, listing each CDR3 protein once. This sample has thousands of distinct CDR3 sequences; roughly three fifths occur once, and the top ten carry around 4%. The memory fraction was CD4+CD45RO+CD25- cells. Regarding the study as a whole: Tumor Tregs overlapped most with tumor, then blood, naive CD4+ cells.

The length of the CDR3 is 16 residues. The V gene end was trimmed by 4 bases and the J gene end by 4 bases; junction bases not matched to a gene: 7. Looked up from germline, CDR1 is SGHRS and CDR2 is YFSETQ. The sequencing input was tumor-infiltrating memory CD4+ T cells sorted from the breast tumor. Sample subset: memory CD4+ T cells, CD4+CD45RO+CD25-. This receptor was identified in a female donor with breast cancer. This rearrangement joins TRBV5-1 to TRBJ2-1, with TRBD2 matching over 11 bases. The CDR3 coding sequence is TGCGCCAGCAGCCCGGAGACTAGCGGGGTATACAATGAGCAGTTCTTC. This sequence encodes CASSPETSGVYNEQFF.